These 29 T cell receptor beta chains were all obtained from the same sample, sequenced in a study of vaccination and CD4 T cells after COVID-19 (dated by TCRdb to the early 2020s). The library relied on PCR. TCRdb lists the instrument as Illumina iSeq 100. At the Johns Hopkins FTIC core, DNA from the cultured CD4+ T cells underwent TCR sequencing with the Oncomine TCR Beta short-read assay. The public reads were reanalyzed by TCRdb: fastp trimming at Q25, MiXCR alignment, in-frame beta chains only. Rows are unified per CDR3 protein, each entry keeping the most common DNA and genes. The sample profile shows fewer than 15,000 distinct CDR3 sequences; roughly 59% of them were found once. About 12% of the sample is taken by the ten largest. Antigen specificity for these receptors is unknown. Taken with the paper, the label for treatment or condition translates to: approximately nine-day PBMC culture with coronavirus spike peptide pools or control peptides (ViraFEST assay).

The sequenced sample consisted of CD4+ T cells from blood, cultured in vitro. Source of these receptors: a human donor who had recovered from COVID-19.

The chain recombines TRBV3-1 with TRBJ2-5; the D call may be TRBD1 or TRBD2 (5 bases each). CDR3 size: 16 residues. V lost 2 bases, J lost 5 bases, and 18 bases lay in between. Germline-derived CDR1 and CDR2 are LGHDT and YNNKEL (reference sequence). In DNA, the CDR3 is TGTGCCAGCAGCCAAAGGGACCTCTCCTGGCTGGAGACCCAGTACTTC. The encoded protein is CASSQRDLSWLETQYF.

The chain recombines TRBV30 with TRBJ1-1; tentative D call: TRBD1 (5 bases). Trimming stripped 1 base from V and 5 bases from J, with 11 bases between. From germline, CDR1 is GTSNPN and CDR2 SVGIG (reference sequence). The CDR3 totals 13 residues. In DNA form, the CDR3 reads TGTGCCTGGAGTGAGGGACTTAGGACTGAAGCTTTCTTT. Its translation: CAWSEGLRTEAFF. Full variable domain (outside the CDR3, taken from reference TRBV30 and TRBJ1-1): SQTIHQWPATLVQPVGSPLSLECTVEGTSNPNLYWYRQAAGRGLQLLFYSVGIGQISSEVPQNLSASRPQDRQFILSSKKLLLSDSGFYLCAWSEGLRTEAFFGQGTRLTVV.

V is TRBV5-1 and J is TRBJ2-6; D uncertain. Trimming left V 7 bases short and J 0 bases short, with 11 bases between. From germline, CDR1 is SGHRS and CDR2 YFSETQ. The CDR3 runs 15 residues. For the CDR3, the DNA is TGCGCCAGCTTCGACGTAAGCTCTGGGGCCAACGTCCTGACTTTC. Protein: CASFDVSSGANVLTF.

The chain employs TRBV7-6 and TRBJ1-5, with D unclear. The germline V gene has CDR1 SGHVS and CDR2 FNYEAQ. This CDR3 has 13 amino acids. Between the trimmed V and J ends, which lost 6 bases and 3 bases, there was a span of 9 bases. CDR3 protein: CASSTAFNQPQHF. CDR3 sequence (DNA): TGTGCCAGCAGTACAGCATTCAATCAGCCCCAGCATTTT.

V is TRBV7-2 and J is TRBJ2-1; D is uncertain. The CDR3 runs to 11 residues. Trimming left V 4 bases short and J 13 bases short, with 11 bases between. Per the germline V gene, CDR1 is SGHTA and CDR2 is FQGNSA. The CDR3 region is CASSSISAQFF. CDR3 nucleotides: TGTGCCAGCAGCTCCATATCCGCCCAGTTCTTC.

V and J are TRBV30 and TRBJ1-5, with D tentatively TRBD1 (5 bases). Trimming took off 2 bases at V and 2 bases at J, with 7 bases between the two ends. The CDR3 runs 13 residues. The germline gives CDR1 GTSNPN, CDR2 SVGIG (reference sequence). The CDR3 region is CAWSWDGNQPQHF. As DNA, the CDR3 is TGTGCCTGGAGTTGGGACGGCAATCAGCCCCAGCATTTT. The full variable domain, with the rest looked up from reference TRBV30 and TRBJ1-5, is SQTIHQWPATLVQPVGSPLSLECTVEGTSNPNLYWYRQAAGRGLQLLFYSVGIGQISSEVPQNLSASRPQDRQFILSSKKLLLSDSGFYLCAWSWDGNQPQHFGDGTRLSIL.

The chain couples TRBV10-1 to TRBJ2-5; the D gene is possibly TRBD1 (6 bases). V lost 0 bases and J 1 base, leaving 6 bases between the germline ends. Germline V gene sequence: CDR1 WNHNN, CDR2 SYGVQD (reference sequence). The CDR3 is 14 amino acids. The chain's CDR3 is CASSESTGQETQYF. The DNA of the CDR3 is TGCGCCAGCAGTGAGTCGACAGGCCAAGAGACCCAGTACTTC.

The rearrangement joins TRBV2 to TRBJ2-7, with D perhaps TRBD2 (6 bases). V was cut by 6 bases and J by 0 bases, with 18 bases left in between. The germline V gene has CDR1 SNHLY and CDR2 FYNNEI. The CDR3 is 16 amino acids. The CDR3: CASRVAGRGSSYEQYF. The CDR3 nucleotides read TGTGCCAGCAGGGTTGCGGGGCGGGGTAGCTCCTACGAGCAGTACTTC.

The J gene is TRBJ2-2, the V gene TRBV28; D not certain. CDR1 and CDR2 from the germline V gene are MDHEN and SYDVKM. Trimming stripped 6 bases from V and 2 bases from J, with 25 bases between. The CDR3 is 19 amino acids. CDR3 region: CASSLPPGPLPRNTGELFF. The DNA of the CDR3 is TGTGCCAGCAGCCTCCCCCCGGGCCCCCTTCCCCGAAACACCGGGGAGCTGTTTTTT.

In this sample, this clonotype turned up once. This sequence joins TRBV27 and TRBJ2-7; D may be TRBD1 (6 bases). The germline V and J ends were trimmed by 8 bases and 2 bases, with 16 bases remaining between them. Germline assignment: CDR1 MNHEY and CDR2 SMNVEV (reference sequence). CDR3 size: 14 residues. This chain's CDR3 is CASRTGTWAYEQYF. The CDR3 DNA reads TGTGCCAGCCGTACCGGGACATGGGCCTACGAGCAGTACTTC.

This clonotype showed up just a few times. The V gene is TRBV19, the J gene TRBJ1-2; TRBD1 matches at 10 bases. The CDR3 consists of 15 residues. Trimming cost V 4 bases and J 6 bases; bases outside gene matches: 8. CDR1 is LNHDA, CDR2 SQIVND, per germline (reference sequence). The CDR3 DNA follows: TGTGCCAGTAGTAAACCGGGACAGGGGCACGATGGCTACACCTTC. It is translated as CASSKPGQGHDGYTF.

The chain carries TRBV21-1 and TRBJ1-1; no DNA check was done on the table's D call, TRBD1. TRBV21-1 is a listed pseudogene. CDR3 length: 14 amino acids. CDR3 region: CASSDGTANTEAFF. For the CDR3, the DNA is TGTGCCAGCAGCGACGGGACAGCAAACACTGAAGCTTTCTTT.

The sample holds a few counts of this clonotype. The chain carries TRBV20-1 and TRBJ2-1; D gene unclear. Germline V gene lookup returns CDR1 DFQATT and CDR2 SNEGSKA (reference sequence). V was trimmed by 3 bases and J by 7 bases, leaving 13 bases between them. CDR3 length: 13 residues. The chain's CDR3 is CSASPTPVNEQFF. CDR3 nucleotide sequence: TGCAGTGCTAGCCCCACCCCAGTTAATGAGCAGTTCTTC.

DNA for the CDR3: TGTGCCAGCAGTTACTCGAATCCGGGGTCGAGCAATCAGCCCCAGCATTTT. As protein: CASSYSNPGSSNQPQHF. The V call is TRBV6-5, the J call TRBJ1-5, with D uncertain. Trimming removed 0 bases from V and 1 base from J, with 13 bases in between. In germline, CDR1 is MNHEY, CDR2 SVGAGI. This CDR3 contains 17 residues.

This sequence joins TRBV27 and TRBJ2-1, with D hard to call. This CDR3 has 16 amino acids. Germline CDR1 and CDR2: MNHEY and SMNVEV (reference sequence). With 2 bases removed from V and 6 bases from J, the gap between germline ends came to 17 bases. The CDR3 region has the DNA TGTGCCAGCAGTTTAGGCCCCCCCGGTAAGAGCAATGAGCAGTTCTTC. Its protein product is CASSLGPPGKSNEQFF.

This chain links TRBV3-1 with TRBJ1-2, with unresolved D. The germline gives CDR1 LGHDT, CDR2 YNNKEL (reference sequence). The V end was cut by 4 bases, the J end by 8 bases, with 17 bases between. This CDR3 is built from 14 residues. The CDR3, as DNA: TGTGCCAGCAGCCTTGGGCCCTCGCCTCGGGGCTACACCTTC. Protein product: CASSLGPSPRGYTF.

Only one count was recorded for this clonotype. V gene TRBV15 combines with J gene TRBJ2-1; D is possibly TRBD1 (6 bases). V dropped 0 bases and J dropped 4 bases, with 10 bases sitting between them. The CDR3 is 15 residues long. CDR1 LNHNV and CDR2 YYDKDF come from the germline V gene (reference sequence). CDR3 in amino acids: CATSRDLGGYNEQFF. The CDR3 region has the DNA TGTGCCACCAGCAGAGATTTAGGGGGATACAATGAGCAGTTCTTC.

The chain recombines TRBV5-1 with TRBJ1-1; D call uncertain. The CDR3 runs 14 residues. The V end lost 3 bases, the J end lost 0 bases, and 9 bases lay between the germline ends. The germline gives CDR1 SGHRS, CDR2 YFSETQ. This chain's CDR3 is CASSSQFMNTEAFF. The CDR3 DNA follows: TGCGCCAGCAGCTCCCAGTTCATGAACACTGAAGCTTTCTTT.

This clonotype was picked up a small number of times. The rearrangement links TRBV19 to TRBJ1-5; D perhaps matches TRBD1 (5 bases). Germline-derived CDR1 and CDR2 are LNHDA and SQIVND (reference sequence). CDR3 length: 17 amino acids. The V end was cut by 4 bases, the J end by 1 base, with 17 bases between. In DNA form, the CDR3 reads TGTGCCAGTAGTACAGGGACCGGGTACCACAGCAATCAGCCCCAGCATTTT. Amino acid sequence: CASSTGTGYHSNQPQHF.

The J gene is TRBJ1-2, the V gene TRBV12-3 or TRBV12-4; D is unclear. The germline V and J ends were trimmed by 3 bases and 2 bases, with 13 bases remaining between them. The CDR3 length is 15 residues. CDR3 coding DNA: TGTGCCAGCAGTTTCCATCAGAGGGTAAACTATGGCTACACCTTC. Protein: CASSFHQRVNYGYTF.

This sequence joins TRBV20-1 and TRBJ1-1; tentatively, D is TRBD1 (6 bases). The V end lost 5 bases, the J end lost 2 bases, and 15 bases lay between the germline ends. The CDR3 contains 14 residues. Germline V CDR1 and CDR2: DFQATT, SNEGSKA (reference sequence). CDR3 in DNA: TGCAGTGCTCAAACTGCAGGGGTCAACACTGAAGCTTTCTTT. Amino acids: CSAQTAGVNTEAFF.

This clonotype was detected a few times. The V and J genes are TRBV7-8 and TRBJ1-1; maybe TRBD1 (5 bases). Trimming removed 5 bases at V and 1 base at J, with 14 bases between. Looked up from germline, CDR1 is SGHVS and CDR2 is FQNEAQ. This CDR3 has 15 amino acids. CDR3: CASSPSGTTNTEAFF. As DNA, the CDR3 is TGTGCCAGCAGCCCAAGTGGGACGACGAACACTGAAGCTTTCTTT.

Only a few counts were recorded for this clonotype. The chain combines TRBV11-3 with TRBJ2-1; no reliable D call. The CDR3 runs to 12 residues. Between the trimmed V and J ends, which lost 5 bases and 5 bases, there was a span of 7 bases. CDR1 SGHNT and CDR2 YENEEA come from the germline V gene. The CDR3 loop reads CASSRADNEQFF. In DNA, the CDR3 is TGTGCCAGCAGCAGGGCGGACAATGAGCAGTTCTTC.

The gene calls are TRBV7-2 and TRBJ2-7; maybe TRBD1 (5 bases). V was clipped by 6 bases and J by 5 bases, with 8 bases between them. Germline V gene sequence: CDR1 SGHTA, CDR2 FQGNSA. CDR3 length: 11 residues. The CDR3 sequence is CASSRTHEQYF. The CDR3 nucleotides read TGTGCCAGCAGTCGGACACACGAGCAGTACTTC.

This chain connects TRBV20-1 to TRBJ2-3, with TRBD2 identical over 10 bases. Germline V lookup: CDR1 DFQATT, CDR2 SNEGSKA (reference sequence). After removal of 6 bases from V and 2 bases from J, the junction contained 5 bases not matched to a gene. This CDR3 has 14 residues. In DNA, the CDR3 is TGCAGTGCGAGGACTAGCGGCTACACAGATACGCAGTATTTT. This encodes CSARTSGYTDTQYF.

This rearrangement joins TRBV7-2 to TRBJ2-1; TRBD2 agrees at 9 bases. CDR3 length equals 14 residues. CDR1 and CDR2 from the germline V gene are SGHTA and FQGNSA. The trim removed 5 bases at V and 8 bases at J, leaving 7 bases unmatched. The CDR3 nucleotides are TGTGCCAGCAGCCGGTATATAGCGGGAGATGAGCAGTTCTTC. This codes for CASSRYIAGDEQFF.

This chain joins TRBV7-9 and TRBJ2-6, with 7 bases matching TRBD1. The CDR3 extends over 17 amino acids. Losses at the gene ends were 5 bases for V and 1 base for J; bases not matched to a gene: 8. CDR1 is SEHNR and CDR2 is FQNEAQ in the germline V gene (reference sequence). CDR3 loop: CASSTGVPGSGANVLTF. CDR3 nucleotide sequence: TGTGCCAGCAGCACAGGGGTTCCAGGGTCTGGGGCCAACGTCCTGACTTTC. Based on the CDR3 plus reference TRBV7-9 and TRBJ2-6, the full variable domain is DTGVSQNPRHKITKRGQNVTFRCDPISEHNRLYWYRQTLGQGPEFLTYFQNEAQLEKSRLLSDRFSAERPKGSFSTLEIQRTEQGDSAMYLCASSTGVPGSGANVLTFGAGSRLTVL.

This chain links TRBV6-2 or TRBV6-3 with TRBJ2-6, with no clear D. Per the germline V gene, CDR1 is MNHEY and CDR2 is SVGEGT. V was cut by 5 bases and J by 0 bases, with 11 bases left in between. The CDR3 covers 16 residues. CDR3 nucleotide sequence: TGTGCCAGCAGTCGGGCATCCCGCTCTGGGGCCAACGTCCTGACTTTC. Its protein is CASSRASRSGANVLTF.

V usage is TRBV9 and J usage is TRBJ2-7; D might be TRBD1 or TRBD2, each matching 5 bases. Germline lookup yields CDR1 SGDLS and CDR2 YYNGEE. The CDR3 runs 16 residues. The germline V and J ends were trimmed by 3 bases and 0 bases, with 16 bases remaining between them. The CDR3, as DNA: TGTGCCAGCAGCGGTTCCCATGAGGGGACCTCCTACGAGCAGTACTTC. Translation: CASSGSHEGTSYEQYF.